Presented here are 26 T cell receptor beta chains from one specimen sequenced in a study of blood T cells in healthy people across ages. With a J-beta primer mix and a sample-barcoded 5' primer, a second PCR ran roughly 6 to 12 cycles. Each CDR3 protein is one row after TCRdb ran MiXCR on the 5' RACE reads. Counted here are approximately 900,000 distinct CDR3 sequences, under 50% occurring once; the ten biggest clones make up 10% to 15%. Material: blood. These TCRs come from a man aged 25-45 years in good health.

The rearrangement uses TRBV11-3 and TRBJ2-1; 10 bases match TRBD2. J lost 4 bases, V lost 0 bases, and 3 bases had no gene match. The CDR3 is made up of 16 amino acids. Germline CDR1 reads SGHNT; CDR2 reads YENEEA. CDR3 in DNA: TGTGCCAGCAGCTTAGATAGCGGGGGGCTTTACAATGAGCAGTTCTTC. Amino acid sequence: CASSLDSGGLYNEQFF. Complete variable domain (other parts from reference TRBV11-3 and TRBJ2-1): EAGVVQSPRYKIIEKKQPVAFWCNPISGHNTLYWYLQNLGQGPELLIRYENEEAVDDSQLPKDRFSAERLKGVDSTLKIQPAELGDSAVYLCASSLDSGGLYNEQFFGPGTRLTVL.

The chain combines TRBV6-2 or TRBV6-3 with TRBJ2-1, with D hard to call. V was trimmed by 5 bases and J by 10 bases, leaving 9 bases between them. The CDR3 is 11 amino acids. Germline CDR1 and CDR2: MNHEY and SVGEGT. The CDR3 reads CASSTSPEQFF. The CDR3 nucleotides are TGTGCCAGCAGTACCTCGCCCGAGCAGTTCTTC.

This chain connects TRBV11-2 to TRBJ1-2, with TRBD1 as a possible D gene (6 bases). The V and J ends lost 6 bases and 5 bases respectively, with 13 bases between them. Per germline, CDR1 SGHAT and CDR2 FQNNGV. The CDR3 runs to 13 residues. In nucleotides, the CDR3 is TGTGCCAGCAGAACGGGCAGGGGTTATGGCTACACCTTC. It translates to CASRTGRGYGYTF.

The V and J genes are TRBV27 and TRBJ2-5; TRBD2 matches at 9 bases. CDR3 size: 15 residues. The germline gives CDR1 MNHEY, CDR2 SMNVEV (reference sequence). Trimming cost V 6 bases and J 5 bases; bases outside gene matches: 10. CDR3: CASSPGPSGDETQYF. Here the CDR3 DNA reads TGTGCCAGCAGCCCAGGCCCTAGCGGGGATGAGACCCAGTACTTC.

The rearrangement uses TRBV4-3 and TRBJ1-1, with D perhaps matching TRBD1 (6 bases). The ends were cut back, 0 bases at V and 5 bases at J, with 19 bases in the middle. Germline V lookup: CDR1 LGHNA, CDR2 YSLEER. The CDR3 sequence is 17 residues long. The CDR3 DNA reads TGCGCCAGCAGCCAAGATCTCCAGGCAGGGGCGAGGACTGAAGCTTTCTTT. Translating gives CASSQDLQAGARTEAFF.

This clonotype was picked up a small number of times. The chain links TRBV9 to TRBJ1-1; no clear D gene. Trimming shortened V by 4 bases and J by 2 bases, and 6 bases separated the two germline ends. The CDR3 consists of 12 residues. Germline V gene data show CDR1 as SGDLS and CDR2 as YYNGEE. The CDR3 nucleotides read TGTGCCAGCAGCCCAGACAACACTGAAGCTTTCTTT. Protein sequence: CASSPDNTEAFF.

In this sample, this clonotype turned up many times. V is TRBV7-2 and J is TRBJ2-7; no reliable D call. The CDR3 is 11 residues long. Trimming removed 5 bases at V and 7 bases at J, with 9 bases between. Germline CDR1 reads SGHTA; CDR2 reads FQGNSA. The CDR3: CASSHPGEQYF. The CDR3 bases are TGTGCCAGCAGCCACCCCGGGGAGCAGTACTTC.

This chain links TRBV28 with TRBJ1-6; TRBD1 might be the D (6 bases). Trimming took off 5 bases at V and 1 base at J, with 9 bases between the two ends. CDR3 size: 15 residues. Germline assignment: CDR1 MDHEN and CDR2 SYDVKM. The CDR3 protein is CASSPGQSYNSPLHF. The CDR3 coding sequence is TGTGCCAGCAGTCCGGGACAATCCTATAATTCACCCCTCCACTTT.

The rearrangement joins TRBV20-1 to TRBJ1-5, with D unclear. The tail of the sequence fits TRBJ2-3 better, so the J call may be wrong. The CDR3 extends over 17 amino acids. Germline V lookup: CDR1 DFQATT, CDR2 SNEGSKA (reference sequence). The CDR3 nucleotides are TGCAGTGCTAGAGATCTCCGGGCTGGGCGCAGCAATCAGCCCCAGTATTTT. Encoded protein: CSARDLRAGRSNQPQYF.

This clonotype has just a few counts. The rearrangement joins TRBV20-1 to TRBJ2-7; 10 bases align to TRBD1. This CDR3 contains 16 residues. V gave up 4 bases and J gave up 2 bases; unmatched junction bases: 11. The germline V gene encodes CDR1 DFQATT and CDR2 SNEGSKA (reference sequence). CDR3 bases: TGCAGTGCTACAGACCGGGACAGGGGATTTACCTACGAGCAGTACTTC. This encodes CSATDRDRGFTYEQYF.

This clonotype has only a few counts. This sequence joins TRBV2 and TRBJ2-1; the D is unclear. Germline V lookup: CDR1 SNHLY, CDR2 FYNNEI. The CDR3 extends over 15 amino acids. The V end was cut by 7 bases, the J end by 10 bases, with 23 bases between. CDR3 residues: CASNDPASGLREQFF. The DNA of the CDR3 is TGTGCCAGCAATGATCCGGCTTCGGGTTTAAGGGAGCAGTTCTTC.

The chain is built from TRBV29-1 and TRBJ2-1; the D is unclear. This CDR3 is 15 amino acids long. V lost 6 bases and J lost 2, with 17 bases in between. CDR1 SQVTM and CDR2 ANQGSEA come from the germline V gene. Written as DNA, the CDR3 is TGCAGCGTCTACAATGCGGCATTCCCCTACAATGAGCAGTTCTTC. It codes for CSVYNAAFPYNEQFF.

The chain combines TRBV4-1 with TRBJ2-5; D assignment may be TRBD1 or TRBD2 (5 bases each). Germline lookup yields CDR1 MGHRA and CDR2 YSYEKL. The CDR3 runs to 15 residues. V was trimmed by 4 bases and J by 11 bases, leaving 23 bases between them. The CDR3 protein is CASSPRGESYNEQYF. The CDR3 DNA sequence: TGCGCCAGCAGCCCTAGGGGAGAATCCTACAATGAGCAGTACTTC.

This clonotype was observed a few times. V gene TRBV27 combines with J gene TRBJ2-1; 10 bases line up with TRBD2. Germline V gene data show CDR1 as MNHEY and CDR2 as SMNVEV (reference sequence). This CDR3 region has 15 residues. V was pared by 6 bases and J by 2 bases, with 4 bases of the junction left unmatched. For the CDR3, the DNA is TGTGCCAGCAGACTGAGCGGGGGGGCCTACAATGAGCAGTTCTTC. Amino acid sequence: CASRLSGGAYNEQFF.

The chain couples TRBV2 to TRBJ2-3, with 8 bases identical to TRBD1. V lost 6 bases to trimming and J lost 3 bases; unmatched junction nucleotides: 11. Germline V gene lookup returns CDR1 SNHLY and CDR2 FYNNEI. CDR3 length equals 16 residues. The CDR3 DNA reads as TGTGCCAGCAGCGCAGGACAGGGCCCCTTGACAGATACGCAGTATTTT. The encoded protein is CASSAGQGPLTDTQYF.

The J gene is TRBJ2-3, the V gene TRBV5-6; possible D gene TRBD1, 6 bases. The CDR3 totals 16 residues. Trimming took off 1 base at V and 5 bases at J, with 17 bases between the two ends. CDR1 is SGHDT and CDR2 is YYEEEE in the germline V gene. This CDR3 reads CASSLLGAREVDTQYF. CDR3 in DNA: TGTGCCAGCAGCTTGCTGGGGGCGCGAGAAGTAGATACGCAGTATTTT.

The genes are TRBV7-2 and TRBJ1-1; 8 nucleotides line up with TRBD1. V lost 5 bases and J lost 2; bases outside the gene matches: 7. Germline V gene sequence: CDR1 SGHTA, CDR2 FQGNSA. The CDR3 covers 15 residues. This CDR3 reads CASSPRGQANTEAFF. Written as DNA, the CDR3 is TGTGCCAGCAGCCCGCGGGGACAGGCTAACACTGAAGCTTTCTTT.

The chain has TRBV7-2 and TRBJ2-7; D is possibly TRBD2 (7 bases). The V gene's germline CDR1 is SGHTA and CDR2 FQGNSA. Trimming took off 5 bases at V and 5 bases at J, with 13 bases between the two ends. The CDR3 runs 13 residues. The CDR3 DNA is TGTGCCAGCAGCCCCTGGGGGGGCGACGAGCAGTACTTC. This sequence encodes CASSPWGGDEQYF.

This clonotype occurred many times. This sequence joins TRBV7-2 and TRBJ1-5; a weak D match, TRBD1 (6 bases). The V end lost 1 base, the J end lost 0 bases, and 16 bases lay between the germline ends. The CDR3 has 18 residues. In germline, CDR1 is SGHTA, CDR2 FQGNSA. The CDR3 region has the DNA TGTGCCAGCAGCTTAGGGGCGCAGGGGCAGGTTAGCAATCAGCCCCAGCATTTT. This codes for CASSLGAQGQVSNQPQHF.

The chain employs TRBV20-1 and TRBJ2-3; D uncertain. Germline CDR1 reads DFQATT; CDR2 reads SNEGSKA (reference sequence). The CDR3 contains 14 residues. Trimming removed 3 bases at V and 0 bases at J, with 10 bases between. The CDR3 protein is CSARVPASTDTQYF. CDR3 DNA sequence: TGCAGTGCTAGGGTTCCGGCTAGCACAGATACGCAGTATTTT.

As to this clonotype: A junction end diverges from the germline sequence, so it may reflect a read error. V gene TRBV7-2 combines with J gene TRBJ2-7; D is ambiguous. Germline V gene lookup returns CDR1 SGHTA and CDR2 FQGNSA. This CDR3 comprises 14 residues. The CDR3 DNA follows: TGTGCCTGCAGCTTAGAGAGCAGCTCCTACGAGCAGTACTTC. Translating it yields CACSLESSSYEQYF.

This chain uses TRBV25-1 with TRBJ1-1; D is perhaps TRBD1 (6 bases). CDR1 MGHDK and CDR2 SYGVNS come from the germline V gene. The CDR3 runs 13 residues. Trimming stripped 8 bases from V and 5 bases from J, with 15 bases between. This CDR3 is CASGGARGTEAFF. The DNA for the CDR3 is TGTGCCAGCGGGGGTGCGAGGGGGACTGAAGCTTTCTTT.

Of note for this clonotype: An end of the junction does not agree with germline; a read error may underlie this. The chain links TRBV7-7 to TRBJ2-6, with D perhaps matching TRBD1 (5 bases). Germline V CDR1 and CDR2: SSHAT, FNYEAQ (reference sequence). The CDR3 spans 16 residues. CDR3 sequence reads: CASSLGTGTGANVLTF. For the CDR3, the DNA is TGTGCTAGCAGCTTAGGAACAGGTACTGGGGCCAACGTCCTGACTTTC.

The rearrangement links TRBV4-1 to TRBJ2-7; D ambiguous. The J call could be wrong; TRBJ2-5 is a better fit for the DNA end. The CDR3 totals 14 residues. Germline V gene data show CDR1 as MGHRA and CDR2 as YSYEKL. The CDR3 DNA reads TGCGCCAGCAGCCAAGAACCTGGCTTGAAGACCCAGTACTTC. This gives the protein CASSQEPGLKTQYF.

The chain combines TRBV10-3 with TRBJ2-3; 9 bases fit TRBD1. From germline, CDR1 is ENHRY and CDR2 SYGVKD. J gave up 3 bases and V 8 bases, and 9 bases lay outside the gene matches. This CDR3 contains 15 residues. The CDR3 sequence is CAIRQGQGITDTQYF. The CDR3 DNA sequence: TGTGCCATCCGCCAGGGACAGGGTATTACAGATACGCAGTATTTT.

The CDR3 reads CSARSPGTGYGGYTF. CDR3 nucleotide sequence: TGCAGTGCTAGATCCCCCGGGACAGGGTACGGTGGCTACACCTTC. The chain has TRBV20-1 and TRBJ1-2, with 9 bases fitting TRBD1. The CDR3 covers 15 residues. The germline gives CDR1 DFQATT, CDR2 SNEGSKA (reference sequence). Trimming removed 2 bases from V and 7 bases from J; junction bases left unmatched: 11.